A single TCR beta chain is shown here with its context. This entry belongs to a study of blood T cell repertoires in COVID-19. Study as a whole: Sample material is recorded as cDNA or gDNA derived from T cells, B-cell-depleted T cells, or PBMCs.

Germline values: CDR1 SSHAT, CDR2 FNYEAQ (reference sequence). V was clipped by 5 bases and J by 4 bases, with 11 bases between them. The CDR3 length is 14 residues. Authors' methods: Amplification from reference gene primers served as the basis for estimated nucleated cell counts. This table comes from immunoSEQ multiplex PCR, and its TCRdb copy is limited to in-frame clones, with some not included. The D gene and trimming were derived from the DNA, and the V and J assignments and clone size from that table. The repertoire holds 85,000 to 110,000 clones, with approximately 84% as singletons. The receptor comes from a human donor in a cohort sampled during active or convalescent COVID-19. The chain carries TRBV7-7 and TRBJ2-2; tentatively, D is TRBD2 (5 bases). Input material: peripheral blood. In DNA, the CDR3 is TGTGCCAGCAGCCCGACTCTAGCCACCGGGGAGCTGTTTTTT. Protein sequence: CASSPTLATGELFF.